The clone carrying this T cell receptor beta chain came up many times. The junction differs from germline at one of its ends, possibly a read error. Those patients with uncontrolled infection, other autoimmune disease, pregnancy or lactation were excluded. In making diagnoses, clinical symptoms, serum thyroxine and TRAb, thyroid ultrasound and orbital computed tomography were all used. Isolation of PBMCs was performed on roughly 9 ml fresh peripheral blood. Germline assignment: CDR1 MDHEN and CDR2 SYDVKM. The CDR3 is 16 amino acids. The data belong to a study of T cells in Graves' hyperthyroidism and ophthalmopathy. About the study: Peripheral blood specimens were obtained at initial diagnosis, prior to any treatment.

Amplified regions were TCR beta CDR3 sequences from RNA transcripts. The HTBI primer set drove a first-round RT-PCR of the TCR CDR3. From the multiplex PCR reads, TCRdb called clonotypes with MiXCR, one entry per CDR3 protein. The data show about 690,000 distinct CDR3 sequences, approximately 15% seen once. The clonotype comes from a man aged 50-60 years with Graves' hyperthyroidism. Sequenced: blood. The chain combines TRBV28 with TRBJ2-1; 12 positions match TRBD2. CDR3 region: CASSSASGRAYNEQFF. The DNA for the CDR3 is TGTGCCAGCAGTTCGGCTAGCGGGAGGGCCTATAATGAGCAGTTCTTC. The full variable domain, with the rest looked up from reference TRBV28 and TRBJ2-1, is DVKVTQSSRYLVKRTGEKVFLECVQDMDHENMFWYRQDPGLGLRLIYFSYDVKMKEKGDIPEGYSVSREKKERFSLILESASTNQTSMYLCASSSASGRAYNEQFFGPGTRLTVL.